This entry lists 7 T cell receptor beta chains sequenced from one sample in a study of control samples from healthy donors and cancer patients. Libraries were prepared by immunoSEQ multiplex PCR; TCRdb keeps only in-frame clonotypes and omits some of them. The table lists 200,000 or so clones, roughly nine tenths of them singletons, with 1.5% to 2% in the top ten. Sequences were obtained from blood. The receptors come from a young man in good health.

This clone was counted between two and nine times. The chain recombines TRBV30 with TRBJ1-6; TRBD1 might be the D (5 bases). CDR1 and CDR2 (germline): GTSNPN, SVGIG (reference sequence). V lost 1 base, J lost 6 bases, and 7 bases lay in between. The CDR3 is 13 amino acids. In nucleotides, the CDR3 is TGTGCCTGGAGTGGGGACGGTAATTCACCCCTCCACTTT. Translation gives CAWSGDGNSPLHF.

The J gene is TRBJ2-6, the V gene TRBV4-1, with 9 bases identical to TRBD1. Germline loops: CDR1 MGHRA, CDR2 YSYEKL. The V segment lost 3 bases and the J segment 4 bases; nucleotides outside the gene matches: 7. This CDR3 region has 17 residues. The CDR3 DNA reads TGCGCCAGCAGCCAGGGGGACAGGGTGGCGGGGGCCAACGTCCTGACTTTC. This sequence encodes CASSQGDRVAGANVLTF.

Points on this clone: The junction departs from the called germline gene at one end, perhaps through a read error. The V gene is TRBV7-4, the J gene TRBJ1-4; possibly TRBD1 for D (5 bases). The CDR3 loop spans 11 amino acids. Per germline, CDR1 SGHVT and CDR2 SQSDAQ. The CDR3 here is CASSLTGTKIF. The CDR3 DNA follows: TGTGCCAGCAGCTTAACCGGGACCAAAATCTTT.

This chain uses TRBV15 with TRBJ2-4, with D tentatively TRBD1 (5 bases). The CDR3 is 16 residues long. CDR1 is LNHNV and CDR2 is YYDKDF in the germline V gene (reference sequence). V lost 2 bases, J lost 0 bases, and 11 bases lay in between. In nucleotides, the CDR3 is TGTGCCACCAGCAGAAGACAGACACTAGCCAAAAACATTCAGTACTTC. It translates to CATSRRQTLAKNIQYF.

This rearrangement joins TRBV2 to TRBJ2-1, with 10 bases matching TRBD2. The CDR3 length is 15 residues. J gave up 5 bases and V 6 bases, and 7 bases lay outside the gene matches. CDR1 SNHLY and CDR2 FYNNEI come from the germline V gene. The CDR3 reads CASRRAGGPNNEQFF. CDR3 sequence (DNA): TGTGCCAGCAGGCGAGCGGGGGGGCCGAACAATGAGCAGTTCTTC.

J is TRBJ1-1 and V is TRBV9; a possible D gene is TRBD1 (5 bases). Trimming took 2 bases from V and 3 from J, leaving 11 bases between them. Germline V CDR1 and CDR2: SGDLS, YYNGEE. The CDR3 has 14 residues. The chain's CDR3 is CASSVRGVDTEAFF. The CDR3 nucleotides read TGTGCCAGCAGCGTCCGAGGGGTCGACACTGAAGCTTTCTTT.

The rearrangement links TRBV4-1 to TRBJ1-1; D might be TRBD1 (5 bases). The CDR3 has 15 residues. CDR1 is MGHRA and CDR2 is YSYEKL in the germline V gene. V lost 0 bases and J 1 base, leaving 9 bases between the germline ends. CDR3 sequence: CASSQEGPGNTEAFF. CDR3 DNA sequence: TGCGCCAGCAGCCAAGAGGGGCCAGGGAACACTGAAGCTTTCTTT.